Described below is a single TCR beta chain sequence and its context. This sample was taken from a study of blood T cell repertoires in COVID-19. Participants, about 18 to 90 years old, spanned under 30 US areas. Cohorts were determined from participant-reported clinical history. Per the germline V gene, CDR1 is SQVTM and CDR2 is ANQGSEA. CDR3 length: 12 residues. V shed 6 bases and J shed 2 bases, with 10 bases lying between them. In the authors' workflow: Amplifying reference gene primers gave estimates of nucleated cell counts. Clones were sequenced by immunoSEQ multiplex PCR, and TCRdb holds only the in-frame ones, with some missing. The DNA was the basis for D and trimming; V, J and clone size are from that table. The repertoire holds some 150,000 clones, with approximately 80% as singletons.

Sequenced sample: PBMCs or T cells enriched from blood (not recorded which). The origin of this receptor is a woman between 18 and 29 years old who had been exposed to COVID-19. The chain carries TRBV29-1 and TRBJ1-2; D remains unclear. The CDR3 coding sequence is TGCAGCGTGGGCTGGGCCAACTATGGCTACACCTTC. Its translation is CSVGWANYGYTF.